The sample holds many counts of the clone carrying this T cell receptor (beta chain). The record originates from a study of T-cell reconstitution after alpha-beta-depleted transplantation in children. Unique molecular identifiers were built into the TCRbeta library. TCRdb reprocessed the PCR reads via MiXCR and lists one record per CDR3 protein. The profile covers 230,000 or so distinct CDR3 sequences, with about 12% appearing a single time and roughly 2.6% taken by the ten largest. Per the germline V gene, CDR1 is SGHRS and CDR2 is YFSETQ. This CDR3 is 14 amino acids long. V shed 5 bases and J shed 3 bases, with 12 bases lying between them.

The rearrangement links TRBV5-1 to TRBJ2-1; D gene ambiguous. This material consisted of PBMCs from the stem cell graft donor, taken from the stem cell graft. The clonotype comes from a human donor who donated a stem cell graft to a child with acute lymphoblastic leukemia. The CDR3 reads CASRNEAGYNEQFF. CDR3 DNA: TGCGCCAGCAGGAACGAGGCAGGCTACAATGAGCAGTTCTTC.